These T cell receptor beta chains were read from a single sample in a study of CD8+CD57+ T cells in acquired aplastic anemia. A single record per CDR3 protein comes from TCRdb applying MiXCR to the reads. The sample has some 130,000 distinct CDR3 sequences, about 40% seen once. The sequenced sample consisted of sorted CD4+, CD8+, or CD8+CD57+ T cells (not recorded which) from PBMCs. The receptors here all came from a human donor in good health, serving as a control. Both conserved end residues are part of each CDR3. D genes are given only for firm matches. The size entry is marked missing in some rows and otherwise reads once, few, many or a size class.

clone_size j_call d_call v_call cdr3_aa cdr3_nt
many TRBJ2-2 - TRBV19 CATLGSLNTGELFF TGTGCCACCCTGGGCAGTTTAAACACCGGGGAGCTGTTTTTT
many TRBJ2-3 TRBD2 TRBV6-1 CASRRLAGGPNTQYF TGTGCCAGCAGGCGACTAGCGGGAGGGCCGAATACGCAGTATTTT
many TRBJ1-5 TRBD1 TRBV6-1 CASSPGQGHQPQHF TGTGCCAGCAGCCCCGGACAGGGACATCAGCCCCAGCATTTT
few TRBJ1-2 TRBD1 TRBV5-4 CASSLPTGGGYGYTF TGTGCCAGCAGCTTACCTACAGGGGGCGGCTATGGCTACACCTTC
few TRBJ2-7 TRBD1 TRBV15 CATSRDRTGGYEQYF TGTGCCACCAGCAGAGATAGGACAGGGGGGTACGAGCAGTACTTC
few TRBJ1-1 - TRBV5-1 CASSLGRASRTEAFF TGCGCCAGCAGCTTGGGCCGGGCCAGTAGGACTGAAGCTTTCTTT
- TRBJ1-1 TRBD1 TRBV11-1 CASSPAGQGKAEAFF TGTGCCAGCAGCCCAGCTGGACAGGGGAAAGCTGAAGCTTTCTTT
many TRBJ2-2 TRBD1 TRBV19 CASSTRQGGKTGELFF TGTGCCAGTAGTACCCGACAGGGTGGTAAAACCGGGGAGCTGTTTTTT
- TRBJ2-1 TRBD2 TRBV3-1 CASSQAGGRARNEQFF TGTGCCAGCAGCCAAGCAGGTGGGAGGGCGAGAAATGAGCAGTTCTTC
- TRBJ1-2 TRBD1 TRBV4-3 CASSQDRTGANYGYTF TGCGCCAGCAGCCAAGACCGGACAGGGGCCAACTATGGCTACACCTTC
- TRBJ2-7 TRBD1 TRBV7-2 CASSLAFPGQGAYEQYF TGTGCCAGCAGCTTAGCATTTCCGGGACAGGGGGCCTACGAGCAGTACTTC
few TRBJ1-2 - TRBV19 CASRRRGVDGYTF TGTGCCAGTAGACGTCGAGGGGTTGACGGCTACACCTTC
many TRBJ2-7 - TRBV5-1 CASSLEGWNEQYF TGCGCCAGCAGCTTGGAGGGTTGGAACGAGCAGTACTTC
many TRBJ2-5 - TRBV7-6 CASSLAHGTKETQYF TGTGCCAGCAGCTTAGCCCACGGGACAAAAGAGACCCAGTACTTC
- TRBJ2-2 TRBD2 TRBV10-3 CASSYAAGNTRELFF TGTGCCAGCAGTTACGCAGCGGGGAACACCAGGGAGCTGTTTTTT